A selection of T cell receptor beta chains follows, all from one sample in a study of T cell responses to AZD1222 COVID-19 vaccine. Here immunoSEQ multiplex PCR was the method, and the copy in TCRdb shows in-frame clones only, minus some. The profile shows roughly 140,000 clones, 90% of them singletons. Sequenced here: peripheral blood, sampled on day 0 of AZD1222 vaccination. The origin of the receptors is an adult in good health. CDR3s include the opening cysteine and the closing phenylalanine or tryptophan. The D gene is left open where the match is weak. Clone size is not always given. Where it is, it says once, few, many or a class for expanded clones.

D gene	clone size	V gene	J gene	CDR3 DNA	CDR3 protein
.	.	TRBV28	TRBJ1-1	TGTGCCAGCAACTCCTACCGGAGGGTGTGGACTGAAGCTTTCTTT	CASNSYRRVWTEAFF
.	.	TRBV25-1	TRBJ2-7	TGTGCCAGCAGTGAGGGTAGGGGGGGCAAATCCTACGAGCAGTACTTC	CASSEGRGGKSYEQYF
.	.	TRBV28	TRBJ2-2	TGTGCCAGCAGTCCCGACAGAGACAGGCGTGGGGAGCTGTTTTTT	CASSPDRDRRGELFF
.	few	TRBV11-2	TRBJ2-7	TGTGCCAGCAGCTCGGCACAGGGATACGAGCAGTACTTC	CASSSAQGYEQYF
.	.	TRBV19	TRBJ2-1	TGTGCCAGTATAGGATGGAGGAGGGAGGAGTCCTACAATGAGCAGTTCTTC	CASIGWRREESYNEQFF
.	.	TRBV4-3	TRBJ2-7	TGCGCCAGCAGCCAAGATTTATCAGTGGGTTTGTACGAGCAGTACTTC	CASSQDLSVGLYEQYF
.	once	TRBV5-5	TRBJ2-2	TGTGCCAGCAGCGAACGACGGTCCCTCACCGGGGAGCTGTTTTTT	CASSERRSLTGELFF
TRBD2	.	TRBV7-3	TRBJ2-2	TGTGCCAGCAGCTTAAAACCCCGCACCGGGACTAGCGGGGGAAACACCGGGGAGCTGTTTTTT	CASSLKPRTGTSGGNTGELFF
.	.	TRBV29-1	TRBJ1-1	TGCAGCGTTGACCGTTTATCGAACACTGAAGCTTTCTTT	CSVDRLSNTEAFF
TRBD1	.	TRBV5-4	TRBJ2-7	TGTGCCAGCGGTAACGACAGGGATGAGAAATTC	CASGNDRDEKF
.	.	TRBV28	TRBJ2-1	TGTGCCAGCAGTCTTATAAGGAGGGTCTCCCTAGTGAGAAGAGGTAGGGACAATGAGCAGTTCTTC	CASSLIRRVSLVRRGRDNEQFF